The 16 T cell receptor beta chains below all came from one sample that was sequenced in a study of T cell responses to AZD1222 COVID-19 vaccine. Measured with immunoSEQ multiplex PCR; TCRdb has only the in-frame clones, and not every one. The sample has 95,000 to 100,000 clones, 75% to 90% seen once. The source material was peripheral blood, sampled on day 0 of AZD1222 vaccination. The receptors were gathered from an adult in good health.

V gene TRBV5-1 combines with J gene TRBJ1-2; tentatively, D is TRBD1 (5 bases). The CDR3 is 14 amino acids. Trimming shortened V by 0 bases and J by 4 bases, and 10 bases separated the two germline ends. Germline V gene lookup returns CDR1 SGHRS and CDR2 YFSETQ. In DNA form, the CDR3 reads TGCGCCAGCAGCTTGGTGGAGGGGACCTATGGCTACACCTTC. Amino acid sequence: CASSLVEGTYGYTF.

This chain uses TRBV21-1 with TRBJ2-1; the table names TRBD2, a call not compared with the DNA. TRBV21-1 constitutes a pseudogene. This CDR3 has 18 amino acids. This CDR3 reads CASSKREPNSGLGNEQFF. The CDR3 nucleotides are TGTGCCAGCAGCAAACGAGAACCAAATAGCGGCCTAGGGAATGAGCAGTTCTTC.

This chain uses TRBV10-3 with TRBJ2-1, with 8 bases identical to TRBD2. The germline V gene has CDR1 ENHRY and CDR2 SYGVKD. The CDR3 spans 17 residues. V was clipped by 4 bases and J by 1 base; unmatched bases: 9. The CDR3 region has the DNA TGTGCCATCAGTGCCGGGGGGAGCGGGAGTTCCTACAATGAGCAGTTCTTC. This encodes CAISAGGSGSSYNEQFF.

In regard to this clone: The germline gene is not matched at one end of the junction; a read error may be the cause. This chain uses TRBV7-7 with TRBJ1-4, with D unresolved. This CDR3 has 19 residues. Germline CDR1 and CDR2: SSHAT and FNYEAQ (reference sequence). The CDR3 here is CASSLAHLHIQGSNEKLFF. For the CDR3, the DNA is TGTGCTAGCAGCTTAGCGCATTTGCATATTCAAGGGTCTAATGAAAAACTGTTTTTT. Complete variable domain (other parts from reference TRBV7-7 and TRBJ1-4): GAGVSQSPRYKVTKRGQDVTLRCDPISSHATLYWYQQALGQGPEFLTYFNYEAQPDKSGLPSDRFSAERPEGSISTLTIQRTEQRDSAMYRCASSLAHLHIQGSNEKLFFGSGTQLSVL.

This sequence joins TRBV5-1 and TRBJ2-5; 11 positions match TRBD1. Germline V gene lookup returns CDR1 SGHRS and CDR2 YFSETQ. The CDR3 spans 16 residues. J lost 0 bases, V lost 6 bases, and 7 bases had no gene match. The CDR3 DNA reads as TGCGCCAGCACCCCCGGGACAGGGGGTTACCAAGAGACCCAGTACTTC. Residues: CASTPGTGGYQETQYF.

The V gene is TRBV5-1, the J gene TRBJ2-3, with 7 positions matching TRBD2. Germline CDR1 reads SGHRS; CDR2 reads YFSETQ. The CDR3 loop spans 15 amino acids. The J segment lost 0 bases and the V segment lost 4 bases, leaving 5 bases of the junction unmatched. CDR3 nucleotide sequence: TGCGCCAGCAGCGTCGGGGGGACTAGCACAGATACGCAGTATTTT. This codes for CASSVGGTSTDTQYF.

V usage is TRBV28 and J usage is TRBJ2-3; D might be TRBD2 (6 bases). There are 16 residues in the CDR3. The germline CDR1 and CDR2 sequences are MDHEN and SYDVKM. The ends were cut back, 1 base at V and 2 bases at J, with 13 bases in the middle. The CDR3 here is CASSLFASGVTDTQYF. In nucleotides, the CDR3 is TGTGCCAGCAGTTTATTTGCGTCGGGGGTCACAGATACGCAGTATTTT.

The chain links TRBV29-1 to TRBJ1-5; 7 nucleotides align to TRBD1. The CDR3 is made up of 14 amino acids. With V trimmed by 4 bases and J by 3 bases, 6 bases remained unmatched. Germline CDR1 is SQVTM and CDR2 is ANQGSEA. The CDR3 DNA follows: TGCAGCGTTGGGGGCAGGGGGTACAATCAGCCCCAGCATTTT. Amino acid sequence: CSVGGRGYNQPQHF.

This sequence joins TRBV4-2 and TRBJ2-1; D is perhaps TRBD2 (5 bases). This CDR3 has 17 amino acids. From germline, CDR1 is LGHNA and CDR2 YNFKEQ. Trimming took 1 base from V and 0 from J, leaving 13 bases between them. CDR3 sequence: CASSQGEAEASYNEQFF. The CDR3 region has the DNA TGTGCCAGCAGCCAAGGGGAAGCGGAGGCCTCCTACAATGAGCAGTTCTTC.

The chain has TRBV18 and TRBJ1-6, with D hard to call. The CDR3 sequence is 16 residues long. Trimming stripped 2 bases from V and 8 bases from J, with 16 bases between. The germline CDR1 and CDR2 sequences are KGHSH and LQKENI. The CDR3 nucleotides are TGTGCCAGCTCACCAAGAGGGATACTCTCTGATTCACCCCTCCACTTT. As protein: CASSPRGILSDSPLHF.

The J gene is TRBJ2-3, the V gene TRBV9; D call uncertain. Between the trimmed V and J ends, which lost 6 bases and 1 base, there was a span of 9 bases. Germline V gives CDR1 SGDLS, CDR2 YYNGEE. This CDR3 has 13 residues. CDR3 region: CASNYEGTDTQYF. CDR3 nucleotide sequence: TGTGCCAGCAACTACGAGGGCACAGATACGCAGTATTTT.

V gene TRBV18 combines with J gene TRBJ1-2, with TRBD1 as a possible D gene (6 bases). The CDR3 is 15 residues long. Germline CDR1 and CDR2: KGHSH and LQKENI. Trimming pared 3 bases from V and 4 bases from J, leaving 15 bases between. CDR3 DNA: TGTGCCAGCTCACCGGCGGGGGCGCCGGGCTATGGCTACACCTTC. Protein product: CASSPAGAPGYGYTF.

The chain combines TRBV6-4 with TRBJ2-5; D gene uncertain. Deletions cut 2 bases from V and 7 bases from J, with 11 bases between. The CDR3 loop spans 13 amino acids. Germline CDR1 MRHNA, CDR2 SNTAGT. DNA for the CDR3: TGTGCCAGCAGTGACCCCCCCTCAAGGACCCAGTACTTC. This translates into CASSDPPSRTQYF.

The J gene is TRBJ2-7, the V gene TRBV28; no definite D call. In germline, CDR1 is MDHEN, CDR2 SYDVKM. The CDR3 loop spans 12 amino acids. V gave up 7 bases and J gave up 2 bases, with 9 bases separating them. CDR3 coding DNA: TGTGCCAGCACCTTGGGGACCTACGAGCAGTACTTC. It codes for CASTLGTYEQYF. The whole variable domain, remainder taken from reference TRBV28 and TRBJ2-7, is DVKVTQSSRYLVKRTGEKVFLECVQDMDHENMFWYRQDPGLGLRLIYFSYDVKMKEKGDIPEGYSVSREKKERFSLILESASTNQTSMYLCASTLGTYEQYFGPGTRLTVT.

This clone has more than one count but fewer than ten. The chain is built from TRBV20-1 and TRBJ2-7; D uncertain. This CDR3 region has 11 residues. Germline V gene sequence: CDR1 DFQATT, CDR2 SNEGSKA (reference sequence). Deletions cut 5 bases from V and 4 bases from J, with 9 bases between. As DNA, the CDR3 is TGCAGTGCTGGGTCAGTTTACGAGCAGTACTTC. It is translated as CSAGSVYEQYF.

This chain connects TRBV6-2 or TRBV6-3 to TRBJ2-1; D is uncertain. Germline V CDR1 and CDR2: MNHEY, SVGEGT. Between the trimmed V and J ends, which lost 7 bases and 3 bases, there was a span of 19 bases. The CDR3 totals 16 residues. The CDR3 DNA is TGTGCCAGCACCCCCATCCGGGTAGCTGGCTACAATGAGCAGTTCTTC. Translation gives CASTPIRVAGYNEQFF.